Detailed here is one T cell receptor beta chain. As the CDR3 is not closed by the conserved phenylalanine or tryptophan, this likely results from a read error. The length of the CDR3 is 15 residues. The V gene end was trimmed by 8 bases and the J gene end by 1 base; junction bases not matched to a gene: 8. Germline assignment: CDR1 WSHSY and CDR2 SAAADI. The sorted Tregs were CD4+CD25+CD127-/low cells. TCRdb independently ran MiXCR on the 5' RACE reads; one entry per CDR3 protein. There are 34,000 or so distinct CDR3 sequences in the sample; 20% to 30% occur only once, and about 2.3% lies in the top ten.

Sequenced sample: tumor-infiltrating Tregs sorted from the breast tumor. The rearrangement links TRBV10-2 to TRBJ2-3; TRBD2 matches 8 bases. This TCR was recovered from a female donor with breast cancer. The CDR3 loop reads CASAGGGGGTDTQYL. The CDR3 coding sequence is TGCGCCAGCGCGGGGGGCGGCGGGGGCACAGATACGCAGTATCTT.